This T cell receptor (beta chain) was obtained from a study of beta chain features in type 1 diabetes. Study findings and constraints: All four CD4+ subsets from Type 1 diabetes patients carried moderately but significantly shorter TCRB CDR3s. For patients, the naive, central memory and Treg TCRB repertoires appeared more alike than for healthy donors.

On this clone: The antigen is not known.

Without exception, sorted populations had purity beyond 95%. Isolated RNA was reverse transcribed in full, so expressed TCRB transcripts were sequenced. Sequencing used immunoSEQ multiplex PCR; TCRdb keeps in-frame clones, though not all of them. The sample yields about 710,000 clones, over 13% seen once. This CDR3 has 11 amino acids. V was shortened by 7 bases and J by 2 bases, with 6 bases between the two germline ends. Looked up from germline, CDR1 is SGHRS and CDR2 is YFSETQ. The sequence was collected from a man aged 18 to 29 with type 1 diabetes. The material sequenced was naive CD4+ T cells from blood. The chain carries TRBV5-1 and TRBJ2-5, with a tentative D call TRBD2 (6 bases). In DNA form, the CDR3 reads TGCGCCAGCGGGACTCAAGAGACCCAGTACTTC. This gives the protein CASGTQETQYF. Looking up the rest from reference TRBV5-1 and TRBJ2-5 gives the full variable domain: KAGVTQTPRYLIKTRGQQVTLSCSPISGHRSVSWYQQTPGQGLQFLFEYFSETQRNKGNFPGRFSGRQFSNSRSEMNVSTLELGDSALYLCASGTQETQYFGPGTRLLVL.